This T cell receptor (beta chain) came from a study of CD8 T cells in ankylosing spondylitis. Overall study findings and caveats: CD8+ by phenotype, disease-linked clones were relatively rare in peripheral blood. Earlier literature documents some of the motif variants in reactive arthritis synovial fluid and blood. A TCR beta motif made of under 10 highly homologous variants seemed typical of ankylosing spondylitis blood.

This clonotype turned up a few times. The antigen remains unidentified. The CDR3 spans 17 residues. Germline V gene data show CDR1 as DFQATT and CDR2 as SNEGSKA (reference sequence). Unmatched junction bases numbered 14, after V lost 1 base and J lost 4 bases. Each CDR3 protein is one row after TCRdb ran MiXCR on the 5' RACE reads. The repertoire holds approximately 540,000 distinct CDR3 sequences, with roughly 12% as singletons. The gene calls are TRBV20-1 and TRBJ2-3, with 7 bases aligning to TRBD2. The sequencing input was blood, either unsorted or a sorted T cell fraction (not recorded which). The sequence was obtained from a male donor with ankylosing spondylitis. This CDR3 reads CSARVPPGRFRADTQYF. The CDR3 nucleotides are TGCAGTGCTAGAGTTCCCCCCGGGAGGTTTAGGGCAGATACGCAGTATTTT.